The 5 T cell receptor beta chains reported below all come from one sample, sequenced in a study of T-cell memory formation after mild COVID-19. Each CDR3 protein is one row after TCRdb ran MiXCR on the 5' RACE reads. Of about 290,000 distinct CDR3 sequences listed, roughly 15% are singletons. Sequencing was performed on PBMCs or a T cell subset sorted from them (not recorded which). These receptors all stem from a man aged 18 to 29 who had mild COVID-19 (a few samples of this study predate the infection). Cell type and time point are not known.

The chain employs TRBV9 and TRBJ2-2; D is unclear. There are 16 residues in the CDR3. The V gene lost 3 bases and the J gene lost 0 bases, with 12 bases spanning the gap. Germline CDR1 and CDR2: SGDLS and YYNGEE. The CDR3 coding sequence is TGTGCCAGCAGCGCTCGGGCACCAGCGAACACCGGGGAGCTGTTTTTT. It specifies CASSARAPANTGELFF.

This clonotype was detected a few times. This CDR3 is missing its conserved last phenylalanine or tryptophan, likely due to a read error. The DNA is omitted, as the CDR3 cannot be located on it reliably, and the CDR3 follows TCRdb's listing. CDR3 loop: CASSLVRPG. This sequence joins TRBV7-2 and TRBJ1-1; TRBD1 is the table's D call and was not checked against the DNA. The CDR3 has 9 amino acids, counting both end residues. The V gene's germline CDR1 is SGHTA and CDR2 FQGNSA.

The sample holds many counts of this clonotype. The J gene is TRBJ1-4, the V gene TRBV7-8; D ambiguous. The CDR3 is made up of 14 amino acids. In germline, CDR1 is SGHVS, CDR2 FQNEAQ. The V end lost 2 bases, the J end lost 8 bases, and 12 bases lay between the germline ends. Here the CDR3 reads CASSLSSLGEKLFF. DNA for the CDR3: TGTGCCAGCAGCTTATCAAGCCTCGGGGAAAAACTGTTTTTT.

The chain recombines TRBV18 with TRBJ2-2; perhaps TRBD1 as D (5 bases). The V and J ends lost 6 bases and 8 bases respectively, with 25 bases between them. CDR1 and CDR2 from the germline V gene are KGHSH and LQKENI. This CDR3 is 17 amino acids long. The CDR3 loop reads CASSRSRASDMSGELFF. Written as DNA, the CDR3 is TGTGCCAGCTCCCGGAGCAGGGCAAGCGACATGTCAGGGGAGCTGTTTTTT.

The CDR3 sequence: CASRDDRDGYTF. CDR3 nucleotides: TGTGCCAGCAGAGACGACAGGGATGGCTACACCTTC. The genes are TRBV7-2 and TRBJ1-2, with 7 nucleotides matching TRBD1. Germline V gene lookup returns CDR1 SGHTA and CDR2 FQGNSA. This CDR3 region has 12 residues. Unmatched junction bases numbered 4, after V lost 6 bases and J lost 6 bases.